The source of this TCR beta chain is a study of cytomegalovirus exposure and HLA in healthy donors. Notes on this clone: What it binds is unknown.

In the PCR, 60 Vbeta and 13 Jbeta primers were used. The protocol was immunoSEQ multiplex PCR, while the TCRdb copy is restricted to in-frame clones and leaves out a portion. Of 140,000 to 150,000 clones in the sample, around 79% were seen once. General observations from the study: It is likely that the observed cluster of highly shared sequence variants was a sequencing artifact. Analyzed later, association rates of TCRs varied across HLA loci, with DRB1 most and HLA-C fewest. Per published reports, the classifier diagnosed cytomegalovirus status with high specificity and sensitivity. Whilst most TCR sequences proved rare, a subset of public TCRs occurred across many donors.

CDR3 length equals 15 residues. After removal of 3 bases from V and 4 bases from J, the junction contained 8 bases not matched to a gene. Germline values: CDR1 SGDLS, CDR2 YYNGEE. The sequence came from a man aged 40-49 years in good health and CMV-seropositive. The sequenced sample consisted of PBMCs. The chain has TRBV9 and TRBJ2-7; the match to TRBD1 covers 9 bases. CDR3 in amino acids: CASSAPGQGMYEQYF. The CDR3 region has the DNA TGTGCCAGCAGCGCCCCGGGACAGGGAATGTACGAGCAGTACTTC.